This TCR beta chain was retrieved from a study of blood T cell repertoires in COVID-19 (dated by TCRdb to 2020 to 2022). About the full investigation: Collaborator samples came from the United States, Italy and Spain and covered acute and convalescent phases of COVID-19. The material from the prospective study consisted of cDNA or gDNA derived from T cells, B-cell-depleted T cells, or PBMCs. Where HLA class I and class II types were available, the types were taken from metadata supplied by the sample provider, not from assay-based typing. The dataset comprised deeply sampled blood TCRbeta repertoires from subjects exposed to, actively infected with, or recovered from COVID-19. The repertoires were released in a freely available public database intended as a resource for research on the immune response to SARS-CoV-2. The samples were drawn from two sources: the first 160 participants of the ongoing ImmuneRACE study, and approximately 1,300 subjects contributed by 6 global collaborators. Nearly every sample came with metadata listing a de-identified subject ID, COVID-19 status, age in years and sex. The investigation overall reported the following: The amount of clinical and demographic metadata varied by source and participant and was provided uncurated.

The table lists this clone with a count of one. The antigen this receptor binds is unknown. Base qualities are not at hand, and no much larger clone is one base apart. Taken from cysteine to phenylalanine, the CDR3 has 19 residues. Just CDR3 DNA is preserved here, 57 bases in frame from base 1. V is pared back by 2 bases and J by 0 bases, with 21 bases lying between the germline termini. Per the germline V gene, ENHRY is the CDR1 and SYGVKD is the CDR2. Participants in the prospective study were aged roughly 18 to 90 years, lived in more than 20 United States geographic areas, and enrolled through a virtual design. In the prospective study, participants were assigned to cohorts based on the clinical history participants reported in a screening survey and a study questionnaire. Recovered participants in ImmuneRACE Cohort 3 were defined as having two consecutive negative NP/OP PCR tests, clearance from a healthcare professional, or resolution of symptoms. Mobile phlebotomists in the prospective study collected whole blood, serum and a nasopharyngeal or oropharyngeal swab from every participant. Additional blood draws and questionnaires over an approximately two-month period could optionally be provided by prospective study participants. Before DNA extraction, prospective study blood samples were shipped either frozen or at room temperature.

TCRbeta CDR3 regions were amplified from genomic DNA using the immunoSEQ Assay, a bias-controlled multiplex PCR. Per the source publication's procedure: The number of nucleated cells in each sample was estimated by amplification of reference gene primers within the assay. Sequence reads were collapsed and filtered to measure the absolute abundance of every unique TCRbeta CDR3 rearrangement. For each sample, productive Simpson clonality was calculated as the square root of Simpson's diversity index across productive rearrangements. TCRdb took this table from immuneACCESS and kept in-frame rearrangements with V and J called. Such tables lack part of the clones; where checked against another copy, unresolved V genes explain under half of the gap, and the rest is unexplained. That table gives V, J and clone size, and the DNA gave D and trimming. This sample has 350,000 to 550,000 clones in its table, and around 89% of those were observed once. The top ten clonotypes cover around 1.1% of the sample.

The clonotype comes from a man younger than 40 who had recovered from COVID-19. Sequenced sample: PBMCs or T cells enriched from blood (not recorded which). Rearrangement joined TRBV10-3 to TRBJ2-3; the D gene is perhaps TRBD2, on 6 matching bases. The CDR3 in this case is CAISEPQGDFGLSTDTQYF. The DNA reads as follows: TGTGCCATCAGTGAGCCCCAAGGGGACTTTGGCCTCAGCACAGATACGCAGTATTTT.